This T cell receptor (beta chain) was sequenced in a study of beta chain features in type 1 diabetes. Study-wide results and limits: For Type 1 diabetes patients, all four CD4+ subsets carried TCRB CDR3s that were moderately but significantly shorter.

The CDR3 is made up of 13 amino acids. Trimming cost V 3 bases and J 12 bases; bases outside gene matches: 7. The germline V gene has CDR1 LNHDA and CDR2 SQIVND (reference sequence). Turning to this clone: As yet, its antigen is unknown.

Reverse transcribing all isolated RNA meant expressed TCRB transcripts were sequenced. Sequencing used immunoSEQ multiplex PCR; TCRdb keeps in-frame clones, though not all of them. The sample contains 160,000 or so clones, about 10% of which appear only once. What was sequenced was central memory CD4+ T cells from blood. The TCR was taken from a woman in her 30s with type 1 diabetes. The V gene is TRBV19, the J gene TRBJ2-1; TRBD2 agrees at 8 bases. This CDR3 reads CASSIPPGGPQFF. Here the CDR3 DNA reads TGTGCCAGTAGTATCCCACCGGGAGGGCCGCAGTTCTTC.